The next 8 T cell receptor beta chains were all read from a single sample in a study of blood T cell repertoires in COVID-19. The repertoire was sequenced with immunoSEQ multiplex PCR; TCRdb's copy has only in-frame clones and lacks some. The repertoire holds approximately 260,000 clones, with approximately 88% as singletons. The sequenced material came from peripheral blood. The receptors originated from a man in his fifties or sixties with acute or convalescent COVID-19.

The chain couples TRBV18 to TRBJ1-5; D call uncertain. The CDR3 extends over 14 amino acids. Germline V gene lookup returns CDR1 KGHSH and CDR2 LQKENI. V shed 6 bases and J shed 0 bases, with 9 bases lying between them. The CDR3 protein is CASSGTNSNQPQHF. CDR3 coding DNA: TGTGCCAGCTCCGGCACTAATAGCAATCAGCCCCAGCATTTT. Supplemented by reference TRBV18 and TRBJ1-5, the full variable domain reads NAGVMQNPRHLVRRRGQEARLRCSPMKGHSHVYWYRQLPEEGLKFMVYLQKENIIDESGMPKERFSAEFPKEGPSILRIQQVVRGDSAAYFCASSGTNSNQPQHFGDGTRLSIL.

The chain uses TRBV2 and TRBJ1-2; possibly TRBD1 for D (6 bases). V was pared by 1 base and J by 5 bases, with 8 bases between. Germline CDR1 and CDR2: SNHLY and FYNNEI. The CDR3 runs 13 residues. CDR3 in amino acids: CASSEVRGYGYTF. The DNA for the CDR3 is TGTGCCAGCAGTGAAGTTAGGGGGTATGGCTACACCTTC.

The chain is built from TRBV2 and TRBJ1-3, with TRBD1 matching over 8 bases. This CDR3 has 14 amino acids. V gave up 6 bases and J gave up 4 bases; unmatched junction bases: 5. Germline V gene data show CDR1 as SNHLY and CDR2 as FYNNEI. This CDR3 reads CASSLTGVGNTIYF. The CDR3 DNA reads TGTGCCAGCAGCCTGACAGGGGTCGGAAACACCATATATTTT. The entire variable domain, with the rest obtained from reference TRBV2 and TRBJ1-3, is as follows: EPEVTQTPSHQVTQMGQEVILRCVPISNHLYFYWYRQILGQKVEFLVSFYNNEISEKSEIFDDQFSVERPDGSNFTLKIRSTKLEDSAMYFCASSLTGVGNTIYFGEGSWLTVV.

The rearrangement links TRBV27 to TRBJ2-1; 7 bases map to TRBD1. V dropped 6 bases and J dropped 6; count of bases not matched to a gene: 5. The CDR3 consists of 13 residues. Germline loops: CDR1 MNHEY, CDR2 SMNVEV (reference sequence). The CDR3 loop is CASSKTGFNEQFF. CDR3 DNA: TGTGCCAGCAGCAAGACAGGGTTCAATGAGCAGTTCTTC.

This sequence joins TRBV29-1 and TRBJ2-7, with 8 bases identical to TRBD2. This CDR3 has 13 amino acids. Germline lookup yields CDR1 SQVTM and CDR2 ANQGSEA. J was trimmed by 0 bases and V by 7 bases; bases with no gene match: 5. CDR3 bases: TGCAGCGCACTAGCGGACCCCTCCTACGAGCAGTACTTC. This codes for CSALADPSYEQYF.

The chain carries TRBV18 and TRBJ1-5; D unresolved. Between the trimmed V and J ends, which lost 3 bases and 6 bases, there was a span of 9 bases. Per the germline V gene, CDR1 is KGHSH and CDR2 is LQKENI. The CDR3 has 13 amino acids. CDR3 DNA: TGTGCCAGCTCACCCGCGAGTGGTCAGCCCCAGCATTTT. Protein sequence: CASSPASGQPQHF.

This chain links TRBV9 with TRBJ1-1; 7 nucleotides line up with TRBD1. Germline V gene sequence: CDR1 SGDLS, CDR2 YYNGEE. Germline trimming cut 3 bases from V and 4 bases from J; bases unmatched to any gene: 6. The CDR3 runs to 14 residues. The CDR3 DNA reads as TGTGCCAGCAGCGCCACAGGGGTTGGCACTGAAGCTTTCTTT. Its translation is CASSATGVGTEAFF.

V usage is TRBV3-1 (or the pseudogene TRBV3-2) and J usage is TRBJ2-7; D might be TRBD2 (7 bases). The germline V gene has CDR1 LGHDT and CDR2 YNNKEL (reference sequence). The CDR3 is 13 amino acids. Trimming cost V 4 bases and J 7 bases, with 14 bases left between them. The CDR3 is CASSPGGAREQYF. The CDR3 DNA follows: TGTGCCAGCAGCCCTGGGGGGGCGAGGGAGCAGTACTTC.